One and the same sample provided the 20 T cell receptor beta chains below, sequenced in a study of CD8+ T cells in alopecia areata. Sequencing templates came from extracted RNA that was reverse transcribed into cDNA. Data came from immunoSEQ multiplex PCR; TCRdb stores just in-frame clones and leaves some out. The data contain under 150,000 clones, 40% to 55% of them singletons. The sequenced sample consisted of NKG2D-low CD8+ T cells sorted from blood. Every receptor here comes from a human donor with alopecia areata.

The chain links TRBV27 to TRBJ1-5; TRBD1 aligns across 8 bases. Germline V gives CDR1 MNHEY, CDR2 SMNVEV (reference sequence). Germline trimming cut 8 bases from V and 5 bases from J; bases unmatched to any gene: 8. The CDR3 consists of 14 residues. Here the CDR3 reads CASSDRAVDQPQHF. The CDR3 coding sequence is TGTGCCAGCTCGGACAGGGCTGTCGATCAGCCCCAGCATTTT.

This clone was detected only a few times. The CDR3 reads CSVLRSLKQGDYGYTF. The CDR3 nucleotides are TGCAGCGTTTTACGGTCCCTCAAACAGGGTGACTATGGCTACACCTTC. The chain is built from TRBV29-1 and TRBJ1-2, with D maybe TRBD1 (6 bases). Trimming took off 5 bases at V and 3 bases at J, with 22 bases between the two ends. The V gene's germline CDR1 is SQVTM and CDR2 ANQGSEA. The CDR3 spans 16 residues. The full variable domain, completed using reference TRBV29-1 and TRBJ1-2, is SAVISQKPSRDICQRGTSLTIQCQVDSQVTMMFWYRQQPGQSLTLIATANQGSEATYESGFVIDKFPISRPNLTFSTLTVSNMSPEDSSIYLCSVLRSLKQGDYGYTFGSGTRLTVV.

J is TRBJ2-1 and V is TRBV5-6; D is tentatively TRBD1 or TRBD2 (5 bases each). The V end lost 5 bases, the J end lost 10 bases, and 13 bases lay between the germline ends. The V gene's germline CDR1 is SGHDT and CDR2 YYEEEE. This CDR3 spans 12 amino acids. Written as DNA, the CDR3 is TGTGCCAGCAGAATGGGGGAACGGGAGCAGTTCTTC. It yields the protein CASRMGEREQFF.

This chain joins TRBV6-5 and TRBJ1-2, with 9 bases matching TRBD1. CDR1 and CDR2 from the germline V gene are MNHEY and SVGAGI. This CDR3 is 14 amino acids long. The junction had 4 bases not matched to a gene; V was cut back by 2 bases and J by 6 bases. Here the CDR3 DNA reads TGTGCCAGCAGTTACCGGGGGGACAGGGATGGCTACACCTTC. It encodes CASSYRGDRDGYTF.

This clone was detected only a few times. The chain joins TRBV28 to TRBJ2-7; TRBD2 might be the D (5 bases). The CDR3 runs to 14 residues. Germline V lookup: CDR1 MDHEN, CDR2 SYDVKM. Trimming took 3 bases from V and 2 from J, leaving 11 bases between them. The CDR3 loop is CASSFGVGTYEQYF. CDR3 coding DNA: TGTGCCAGCAGTTTCGGGGTGGGGACCTACGAGCAGTACTTC.

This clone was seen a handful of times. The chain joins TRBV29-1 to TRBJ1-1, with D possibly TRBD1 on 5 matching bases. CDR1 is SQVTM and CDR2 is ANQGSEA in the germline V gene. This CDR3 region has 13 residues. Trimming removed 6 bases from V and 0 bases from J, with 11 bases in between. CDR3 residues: CSVDEGMNTEAFF. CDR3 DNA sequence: TGCAGCGTCGACGAGGGGATGAACACTGAAGCTTTCTTT.

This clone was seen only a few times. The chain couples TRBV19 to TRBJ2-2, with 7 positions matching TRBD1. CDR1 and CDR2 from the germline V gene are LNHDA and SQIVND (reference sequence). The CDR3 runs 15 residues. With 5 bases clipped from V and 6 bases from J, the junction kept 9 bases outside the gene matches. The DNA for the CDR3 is TGTGCCAGTAGTCCGACAGGACAGGTGGCCGGGGAGCTGTTTTTT. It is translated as CASSPTGQVAGELFF. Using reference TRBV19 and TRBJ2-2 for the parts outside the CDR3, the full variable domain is DGGITQSPKYLFRKEGQNVTLSCEQNLNHDAMYWYRQDPGQGLRLIYYSQIVNDFQKGDIAEGYSVSREKKESFPLTVTSAQKNPTAFYLCASSPTGQVAGELFFGEGSRLTVL.

This CDR3 reads CASSPTSRNEQFF. The CDR3, as DNA: TGTGCCAGCAGCCCTACTAGCCGCAATGAGCAGTTCTTC. This chain links TRBV28 with TRBJ2-1; D may be TRBD2 (6 bases). The length of the CDR3 is 13 residues. From germline, CDR1 is MDHEN and CDR2 SYDVKM. Between the trimmed V and J ends, which lost 6 bases and 6 bases, there was a span of 12 bases.

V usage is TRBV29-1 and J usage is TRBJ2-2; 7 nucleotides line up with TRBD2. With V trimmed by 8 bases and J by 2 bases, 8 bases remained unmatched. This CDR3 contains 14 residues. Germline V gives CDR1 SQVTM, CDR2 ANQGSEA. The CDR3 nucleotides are TGCAGCCCGTCGACTAGCATAAACACCGGGGAGCTGTTTTTT. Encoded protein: CSPSTSINTGELFF.

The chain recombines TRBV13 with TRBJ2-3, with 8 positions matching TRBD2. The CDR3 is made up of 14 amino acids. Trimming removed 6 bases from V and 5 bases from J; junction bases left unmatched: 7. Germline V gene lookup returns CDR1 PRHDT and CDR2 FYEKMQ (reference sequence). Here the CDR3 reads CASRGPGLVDTQYF. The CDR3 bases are TGTGCCAGCAGGGGCCCGGGACTAGTAGATACGCAGTATTTT.

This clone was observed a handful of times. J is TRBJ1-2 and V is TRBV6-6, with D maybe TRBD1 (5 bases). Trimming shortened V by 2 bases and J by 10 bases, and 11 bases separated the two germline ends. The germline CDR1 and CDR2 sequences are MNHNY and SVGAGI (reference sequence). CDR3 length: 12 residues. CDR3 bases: TGTGCCAGCAGTTACGGGGGTCTAGACTACACCTTC. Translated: CASSYGGLDYTF.

CDR3 sequence: CASSYSETANYGYTF. The CDR3 region has the DNA TGTGCCAGCAGTTACTCCGAGACAGCTAACTATGGCTACACCTTC. The chain recombines TRBV6-5 with TRBJ1-2; a weak D match, TRBD1 (5 bases). With 0 bases removed from V and 0 bases from J, the gap between germline ends came to 8 bases. Germline-derived CDR1 and CDR2 are MNHEY and SVGAGI. The CDR3 is made up of 15 amino acids.

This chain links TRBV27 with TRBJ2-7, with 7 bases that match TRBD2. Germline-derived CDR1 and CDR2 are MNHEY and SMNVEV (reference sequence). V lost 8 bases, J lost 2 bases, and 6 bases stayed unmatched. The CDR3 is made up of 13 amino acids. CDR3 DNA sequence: TGTGCCAGCTCCGGGGAGGGGACCTACGAGCAGTACTTC. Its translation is CASSGEGTYEQYF.

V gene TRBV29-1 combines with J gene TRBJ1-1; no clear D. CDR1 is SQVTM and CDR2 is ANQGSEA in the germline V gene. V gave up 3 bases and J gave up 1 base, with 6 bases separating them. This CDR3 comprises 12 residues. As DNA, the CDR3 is TGCAGCGTTGAGGGTCCGAACACTGAAGCTTTCTTT. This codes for CSVEGPNTEAFF.

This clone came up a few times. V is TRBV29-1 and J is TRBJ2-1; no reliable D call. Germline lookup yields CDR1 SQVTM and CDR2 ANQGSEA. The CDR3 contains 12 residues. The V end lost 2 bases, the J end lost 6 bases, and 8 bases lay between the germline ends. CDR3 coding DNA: TGCAGCGTTGAATTACAAGCCAATGAGCAGTTCTTC. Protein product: CSVELQANEQFF.

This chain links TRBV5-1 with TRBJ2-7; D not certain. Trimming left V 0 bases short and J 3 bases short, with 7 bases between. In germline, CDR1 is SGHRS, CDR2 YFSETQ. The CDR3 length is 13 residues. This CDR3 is CASSLGVYYEQYF. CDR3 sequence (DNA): TGCGCCAGCAGCTTGGGTGTCTACTACGAGCAGTACTTC.

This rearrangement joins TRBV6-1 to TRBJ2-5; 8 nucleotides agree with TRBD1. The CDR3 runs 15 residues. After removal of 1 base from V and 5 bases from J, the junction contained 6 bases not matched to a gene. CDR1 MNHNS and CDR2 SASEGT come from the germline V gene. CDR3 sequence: CASSEESGGSETQYF. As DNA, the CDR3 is TGTGCCAGCAGTGAAGAATCAGGGGGCAGTGAGACCCAGTACTTC.

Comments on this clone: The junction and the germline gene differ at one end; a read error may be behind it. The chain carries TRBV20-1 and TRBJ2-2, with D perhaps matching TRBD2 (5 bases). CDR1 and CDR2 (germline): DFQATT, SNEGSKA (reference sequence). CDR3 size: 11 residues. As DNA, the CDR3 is TGCAGTACTAGTGGCACCGGGGAGCTGTTTTTT. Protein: CSTSGTGELFF.

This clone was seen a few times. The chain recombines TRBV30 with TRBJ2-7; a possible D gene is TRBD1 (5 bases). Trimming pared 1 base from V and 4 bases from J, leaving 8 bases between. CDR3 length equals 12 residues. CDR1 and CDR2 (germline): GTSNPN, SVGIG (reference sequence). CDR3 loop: CAWSATAYEQYF. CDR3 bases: TGTGCCTGGAGTGCGACAGCTTACGAGCAGTACTTC.

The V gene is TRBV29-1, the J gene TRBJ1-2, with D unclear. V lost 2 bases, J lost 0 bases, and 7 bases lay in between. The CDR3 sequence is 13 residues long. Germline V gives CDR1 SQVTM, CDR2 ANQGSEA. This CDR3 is CSVEPHPNYGYTF. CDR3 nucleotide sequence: TGCAGCGTTGAACCACATCCTAACTATGGCTACACCTTC.